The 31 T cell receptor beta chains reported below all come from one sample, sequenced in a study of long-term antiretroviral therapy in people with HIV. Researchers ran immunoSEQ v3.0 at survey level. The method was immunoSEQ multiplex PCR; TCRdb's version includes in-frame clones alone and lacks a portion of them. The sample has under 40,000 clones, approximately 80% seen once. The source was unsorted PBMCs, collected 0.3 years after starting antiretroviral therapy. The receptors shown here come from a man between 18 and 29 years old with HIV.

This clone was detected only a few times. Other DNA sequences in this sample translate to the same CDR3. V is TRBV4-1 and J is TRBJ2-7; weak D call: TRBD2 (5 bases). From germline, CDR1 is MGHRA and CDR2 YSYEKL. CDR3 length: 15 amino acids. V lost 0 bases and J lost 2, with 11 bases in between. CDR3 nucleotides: TGCGCCAGCAGCCAAGATCGGGGTAGGGCCTACGAGCAGTACTTC. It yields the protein CASSQDRGRAYEQYF.

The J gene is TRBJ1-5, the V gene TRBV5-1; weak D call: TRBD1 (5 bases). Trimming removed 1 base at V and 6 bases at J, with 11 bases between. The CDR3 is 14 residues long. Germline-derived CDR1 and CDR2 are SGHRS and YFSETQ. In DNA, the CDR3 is TGCGCCAGCAGCTTGTTCGGGGCGGGTCAGCCCCAGCATTTT. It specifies CASSLFGAGQPQHF.

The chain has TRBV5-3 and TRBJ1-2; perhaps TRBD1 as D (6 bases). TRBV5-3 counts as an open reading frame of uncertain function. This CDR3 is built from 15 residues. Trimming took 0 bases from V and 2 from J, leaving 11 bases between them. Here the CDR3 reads CARSLESGANYGYTF. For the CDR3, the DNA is TGTGCCAGAAGCTTGGAATCAGGGGCGAACTATGGCTACACCTTC.

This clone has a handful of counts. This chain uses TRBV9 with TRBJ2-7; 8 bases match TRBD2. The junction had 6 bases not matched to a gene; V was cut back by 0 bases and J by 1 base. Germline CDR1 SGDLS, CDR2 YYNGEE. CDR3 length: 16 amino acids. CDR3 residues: CASSVGGGKTSYEQYF. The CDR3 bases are TGTGCCAGCAGCGTAGGCGGGGGGAAGACTTCCTACGAGCAGTACTTC.

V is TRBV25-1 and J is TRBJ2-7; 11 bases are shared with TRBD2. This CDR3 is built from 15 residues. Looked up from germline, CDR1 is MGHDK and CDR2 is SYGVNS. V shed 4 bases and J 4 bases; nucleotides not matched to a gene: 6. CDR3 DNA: TGTGCCAGCAGTGGCGACACTAGCGGGAGATACGAGCAGTACTTC. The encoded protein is CASSGDTSGRYEQYF.

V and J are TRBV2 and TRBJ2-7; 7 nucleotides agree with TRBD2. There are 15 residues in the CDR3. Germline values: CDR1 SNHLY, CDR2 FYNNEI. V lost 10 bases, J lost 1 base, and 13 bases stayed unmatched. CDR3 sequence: CATSAFQGGSYEQYF. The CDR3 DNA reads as TGTGCCACCTCGGCTTTCCAGGGAGGGTCCTACGAGCAGTACTTC.

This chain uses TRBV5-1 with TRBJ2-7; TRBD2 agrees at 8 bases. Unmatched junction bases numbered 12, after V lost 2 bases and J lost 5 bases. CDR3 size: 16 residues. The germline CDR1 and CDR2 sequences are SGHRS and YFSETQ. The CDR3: CASSLRMGLVLHEQYF. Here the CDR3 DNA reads TGCGCCAGCAGCTTACGGATGGGACTAGTCCTCCACGAGCAGTACTTC.

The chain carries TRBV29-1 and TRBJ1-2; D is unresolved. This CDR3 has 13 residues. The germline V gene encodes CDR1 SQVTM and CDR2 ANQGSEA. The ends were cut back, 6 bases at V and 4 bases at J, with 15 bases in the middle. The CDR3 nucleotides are TGCAGCGTCAGGACGGATGTTGGCTATGGCTACACCTTC. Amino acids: CSVRTDVGYGYTF.

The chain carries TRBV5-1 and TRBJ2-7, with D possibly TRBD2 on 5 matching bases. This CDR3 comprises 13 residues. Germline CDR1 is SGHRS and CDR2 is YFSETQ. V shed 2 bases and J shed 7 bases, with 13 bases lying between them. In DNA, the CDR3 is TGCGCCAGCAGCTTTAGAGACACGGGGGAGCAGTACTTC. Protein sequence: CASSFRDTGEQYF.

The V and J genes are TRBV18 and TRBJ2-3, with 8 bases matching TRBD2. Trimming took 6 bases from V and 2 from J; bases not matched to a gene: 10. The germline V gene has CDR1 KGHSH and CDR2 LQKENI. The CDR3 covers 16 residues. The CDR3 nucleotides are TGTGCCAGCTCCCAGGATCGCGGGGGGCCCACAGATACGCAGTATTTT. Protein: CASSQDRGGPTDTQYF.

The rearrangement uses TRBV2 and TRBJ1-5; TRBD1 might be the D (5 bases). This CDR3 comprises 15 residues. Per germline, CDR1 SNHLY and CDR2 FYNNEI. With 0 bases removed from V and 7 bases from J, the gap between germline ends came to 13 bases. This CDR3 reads CASSEAWGRGQPQHF. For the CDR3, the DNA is TGTGCCAGCAGTGAAGCATGGGGAAGGGGACAGCCCCAGCATTTT.

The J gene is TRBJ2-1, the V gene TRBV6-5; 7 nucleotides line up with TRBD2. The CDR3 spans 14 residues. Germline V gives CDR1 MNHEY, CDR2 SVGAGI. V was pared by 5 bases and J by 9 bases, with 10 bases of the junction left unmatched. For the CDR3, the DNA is TGTGCCAGCAGTCCACTCGTGGTAGCGGGTGAGCAGTTCTTC. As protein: CASSPLVVAGEQFF.

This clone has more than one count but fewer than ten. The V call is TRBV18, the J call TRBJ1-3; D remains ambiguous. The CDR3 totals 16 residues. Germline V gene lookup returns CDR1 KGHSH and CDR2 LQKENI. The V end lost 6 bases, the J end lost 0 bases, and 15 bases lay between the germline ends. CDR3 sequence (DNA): TGTGCCAGCTCTCCCCCGGGCTCTTACTCTGGAAACACCATATATTTT. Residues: CASSPPGSYSGNTIYF.

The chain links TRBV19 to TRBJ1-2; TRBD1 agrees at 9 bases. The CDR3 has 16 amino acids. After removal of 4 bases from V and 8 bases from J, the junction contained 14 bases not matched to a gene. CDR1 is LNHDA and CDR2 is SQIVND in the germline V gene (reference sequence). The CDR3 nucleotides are TGTGCCAGTAGTAGATGGCCGCAACAGGGGGCTCGAGGCTACACCTTC. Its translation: CASSRWPQQGARGYTF.

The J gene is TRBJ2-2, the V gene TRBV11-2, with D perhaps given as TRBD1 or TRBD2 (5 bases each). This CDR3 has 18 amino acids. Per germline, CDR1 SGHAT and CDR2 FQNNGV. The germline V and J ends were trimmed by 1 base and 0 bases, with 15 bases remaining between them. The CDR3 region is CASSLVLLRGPNTGELFF. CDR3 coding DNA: TGTGCCAGCAGCTTAGTGTTGTTGAGGGGACCGAACACCGGGGAGCTGTTTTTT.

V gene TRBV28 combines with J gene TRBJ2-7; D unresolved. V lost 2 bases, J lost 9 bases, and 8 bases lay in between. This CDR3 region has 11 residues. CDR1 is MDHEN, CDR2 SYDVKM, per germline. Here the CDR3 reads CASSLLGRQYF. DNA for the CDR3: TGTGCCAGCAGTTTACTCGGACGGCAGTACTTC.

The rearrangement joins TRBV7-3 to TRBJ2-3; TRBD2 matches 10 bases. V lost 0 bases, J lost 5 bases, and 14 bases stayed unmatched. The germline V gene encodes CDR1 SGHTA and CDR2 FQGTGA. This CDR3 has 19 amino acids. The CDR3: CASSLTPPSAGGPGDTQYF. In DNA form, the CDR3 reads TGTGCCAGCAGCTTAACCCCTCCCTCAGCGGGAGGGCCGGGAGATACGCAGTATTTT.

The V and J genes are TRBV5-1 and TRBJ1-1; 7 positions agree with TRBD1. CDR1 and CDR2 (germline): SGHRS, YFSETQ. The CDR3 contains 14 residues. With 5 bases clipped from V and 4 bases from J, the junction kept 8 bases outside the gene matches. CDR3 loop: CASSPAAGGTEAFF. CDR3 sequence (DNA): TGCGCCAGCAGTCCCGCCGCAGGGGGCACTGAAGCTTTCTTT.

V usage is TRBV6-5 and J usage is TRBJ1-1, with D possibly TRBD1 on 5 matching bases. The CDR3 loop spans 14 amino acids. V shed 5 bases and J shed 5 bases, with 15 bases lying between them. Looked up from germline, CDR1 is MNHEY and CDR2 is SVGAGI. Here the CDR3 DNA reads TGTGCCAGCAGTAAGTCAGGGAAGAGGACTGAAGCTTTCTTT. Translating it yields CASSKSGKRTEAFF.

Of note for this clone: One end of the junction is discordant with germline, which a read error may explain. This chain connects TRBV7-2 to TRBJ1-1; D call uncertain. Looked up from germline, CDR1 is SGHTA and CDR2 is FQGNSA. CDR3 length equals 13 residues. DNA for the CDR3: TGTGCCAGCGGCTTAGGAGTCTTTACTGAAGCTTTCTTT. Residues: CASGLGVFTEAFF.

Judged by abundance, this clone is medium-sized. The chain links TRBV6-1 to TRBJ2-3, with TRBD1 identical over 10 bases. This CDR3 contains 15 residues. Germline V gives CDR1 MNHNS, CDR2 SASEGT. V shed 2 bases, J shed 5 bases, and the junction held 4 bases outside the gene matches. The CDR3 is CASSEWDRGGDTQYF. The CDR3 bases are TGTGCCAGCAGTGAATGGGACAGGGGCGGAGATACGCAGTATTTT.

CDR3 DNA sequence: TGCGCCAGCAGCCAAGTCGGAGATACGCAGTATTTT. Amino acid sequence: CASSQVGDTQYF. This chain connects TRBV4-3 to TRBJ2-3; no clear D. The V and J ends lost 1 base and 5 bases respectively, with 4 bases between them. CDR1 and CDR2 from the germline V gene are LGHNA and YSLEER. This CDR3 contains 12 residues.

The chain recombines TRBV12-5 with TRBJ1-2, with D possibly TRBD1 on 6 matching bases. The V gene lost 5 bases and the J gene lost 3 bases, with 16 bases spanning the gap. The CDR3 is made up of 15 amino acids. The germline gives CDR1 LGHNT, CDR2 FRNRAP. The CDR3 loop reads CASGPPPDRDYGYTF. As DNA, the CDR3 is TGTGCTAGTGGTCCCCCCCCGGACAGAGACTATGGCTACACCTTC. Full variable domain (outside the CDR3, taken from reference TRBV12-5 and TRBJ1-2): DARVTQTPRHKVTEMGQEVTMRCQPILGHNTVFWYRQTMMQGLELLAYFRNRAPLDDSGMPKDRFSAEMPDATLATLKIQPSEPRDSAVYFCASGPPPDRDYGYTFGSGTRLTVV.

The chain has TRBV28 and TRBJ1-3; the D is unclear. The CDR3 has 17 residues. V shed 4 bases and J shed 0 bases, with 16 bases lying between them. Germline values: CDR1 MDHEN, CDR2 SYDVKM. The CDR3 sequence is CASSSSQGRISGNTIYF. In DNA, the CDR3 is TGTGCCAGCAGTTCATCCCAAGGACGGATCTCTGGAAACACCATATATTTT.

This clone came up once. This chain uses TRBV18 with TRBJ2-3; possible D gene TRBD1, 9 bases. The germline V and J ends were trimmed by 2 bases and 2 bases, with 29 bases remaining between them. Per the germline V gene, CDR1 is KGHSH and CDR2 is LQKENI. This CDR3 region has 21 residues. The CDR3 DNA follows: TGTGCCAGCTCACCAGAACCGGGACAGGGATTTAGCGGGACCATCACAGATACGCAGTATTTT. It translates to CASSPEPGQGFSGTITDTQYF.

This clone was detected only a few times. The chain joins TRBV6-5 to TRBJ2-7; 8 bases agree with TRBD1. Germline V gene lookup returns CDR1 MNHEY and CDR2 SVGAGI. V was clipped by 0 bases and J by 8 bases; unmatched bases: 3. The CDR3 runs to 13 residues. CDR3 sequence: CASSYSGQGQQYF. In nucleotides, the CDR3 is TGTGCCAGCAGTTACTCAGGACAGGGCCAGCAGTACTTC.

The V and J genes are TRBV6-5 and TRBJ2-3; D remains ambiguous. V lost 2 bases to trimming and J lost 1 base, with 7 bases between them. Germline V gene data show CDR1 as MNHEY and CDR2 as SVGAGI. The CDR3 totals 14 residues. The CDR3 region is CASSYVAGTDTQYF. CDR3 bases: TGTGCCAGCAGTTACGTTGCGGGCACAGATACGCAGTATTTT.

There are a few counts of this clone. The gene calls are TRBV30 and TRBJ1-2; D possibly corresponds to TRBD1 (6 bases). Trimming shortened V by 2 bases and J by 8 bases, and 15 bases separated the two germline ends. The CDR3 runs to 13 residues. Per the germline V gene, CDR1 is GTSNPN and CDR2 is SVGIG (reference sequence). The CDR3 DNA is TGTGCCTGGAGTAACACAGGGATCGGCGGCTACACCTTC. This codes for CAWSNTGIGGYTF.

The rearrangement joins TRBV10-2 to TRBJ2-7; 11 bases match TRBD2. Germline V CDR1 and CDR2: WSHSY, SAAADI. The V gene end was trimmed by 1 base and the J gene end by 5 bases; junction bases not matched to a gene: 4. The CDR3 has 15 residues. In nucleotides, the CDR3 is TGCGCCAGCAGTGAGTTTACTAGCGGGGGTGACGAGCAGTACTTC. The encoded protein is CASSEFTSGGDEQYF.

DNA of the CDR3: TGTGCCAGTAGTATTTCAACGGGGCCCACAGATACGCAGTATTTT. Protein product: CASSISTGPTDTQYF. V gene TRBV19 combines with J gene TRBJ2-3; D may be TRBD1 or TRBD2 (5 bases each). CDR1 LNHDA and CDR2 SQIVND come from the germline V gene (reference sequence). CDR3 length: 15 residues. V was trimmed by 3 bases and J by 2 bases, leaving 12 bases between them.

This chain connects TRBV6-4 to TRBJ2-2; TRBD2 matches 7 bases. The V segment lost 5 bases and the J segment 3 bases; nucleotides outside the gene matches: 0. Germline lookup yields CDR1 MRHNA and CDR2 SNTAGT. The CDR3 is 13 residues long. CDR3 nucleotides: TGTGCCAGCAGTAGCGGGGACACCGGGGAGCTGTTTTTT. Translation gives CASSSGDTGELFF.